The rows below give T cell receptor beta chains drawn from one sample of a study of T cells in narcolepsy. Sequenced by immunoSEQ multiplex PCR; TCRdb stores in-frame clones only, minus some. The sample has about 41,000 clones; approximately 90% are singletons. The sample was CD45RA- memory CD4+ T cells from PBMCs. The receptors shown here come from a human donor with narcolepsy. Both conserved end residues are part of each CDR3. Fields, in order: clone size, CDR3 length, D gene, J gene, V gene, CDR3 DNA, CDR3 protein. D genes are given only for firm matches. A clone size is listed for some rows: how often the clone was seen (once, few, many), or a class if it is expanded.

>once|14|TRBD2|TRBJ2-3|TRBV7-3
TGTGCCAGCAGCTTTAGCGGGGGAACAGATACGCAGTATTTT
CASSFSGGTDTQYF
>.|16|.|TRBJ1-1|TRBV5-1
TGCGCCAGCAGCTTGGCCGCAGGGGCCTTGAACACTGAAGCTTTCTTT
CASSLAAGALNTEAFF
>.|16|.|TRBJ1-2|TRBV7-9
TGTGCCAGCAGGCCCCCATCTCTGGGGACTTTCAATGGCTACACCTTC
CASRPPSLGTFNGYTF
>.|15|TRBD1|TRBJ1-1|TRBV5-1
TGCGCCAGCAGCCCCCCGGGACAGGGAAGCACTGAAGCTTTCTTT
CASSPPGQGSTEAFF
>.|17|TRBD2|TRBJ2-1|TRBV4-1
TGCGCCAGCAGCCAAGTAGGACTAGCGGGAGGGCGGAATGAGCAGTTCTTC
CASSQVGLAGGRNEQFF
>.|15|TRBD2|TRBJ2-2|TRBV7-9
TGTGCCAGCAGCTTAAGCGGGGCCGGCACCGGGGAGCTGTTTTTT
CASSLSGAGTGELFF
>.|15|TRBD2|TRBJ2-7|TRBV7-6
TGTGCCAGCAGCCGGGGACTAGCGGGACCCTACGAGCAGTACTTC
CASSRGLAGPYEQYF
>.|16|TRBD1|TRBJ2-1|TRBV4-1
TGCGCCAGCAGCCAAGTGGGGACAGGGTACTACAATGAGCAGTTCTTC
CASSQVGTGYYNEQFF
>.|15|TRBD2|TRBJ2-1|TRBV5-1
TGCGCCAGCAGGCCGACTAGCGGGGTGGTAAATGAGCAGTTCTTC
CASRPTSGVVNEQFF
>.|14|.|TRBJ1-2|TRBV6-5
TGTGCCAGCAGTTACAGGGTTGGGAGGTATGGCTACACCTTC
CASSYRVGRYGYTF
>.|13|.|TRBJ1-4|TRBV6-5
TGTGCCAGCACCCAGGGAAGCAATGAAAAACTGTTTTTT
CASTQGSNEKLFF
>.|14|.|TRBJ2-5|TRBV6-6
TGTGCCAGCAGTTACTCGGAAGGGTCGGAGACCCAGTACTTC
CASSYSEGSETQYF
>once|13|.|TRBJ2-7|TRBV30
TGTGCCTGGGCGACAGGTGGATCCTACGAGCAGTACTTC
CAWATGGSYEQYF
>.|16|TRBD1|TRBJ2-3|TRBV19
TGTGCCAGTAGTACCGGGGGACAGGGGGCCATAGATACGCAGTATTTT
CASSTGGQGAIDTQYF
>few|16|.|TRBJ1-1|TRBV19
TGTGCCAGTAGTAACTCGGGCAGGGCGGGGAAAACTGAAGCTTTCTTT
CASSNSGRAGKTEAFF
>.|17|TRBD2|TRBJ2-1|TRBV9
TGTGCCAGCAGCCCAAGCCTAGCGGGGGCCTTCTACAATGAGCAGTTCTTC
CASSPSLAGAFYNEQFF
>.|13|TRBD1|TRBJ1-2|TRBV4-3
TGCGCCAGCAGCCAAGACAGGGGGCAAGGCTACACCTTC
CASSQDRGQGYTF
>.|12|.|TRBJ2-5|TRBV11-1
TGTGCCAGCAGCCCCGGACAGCGGGTGGGGTACTTC
CASSPGQRVGYF
>.|13|.|TRBJ1-1|TRBV2
TGTGCCAACCTGGACAGAATGAACACTGAAGCTTTCTTT
CANLDRMNTEAFF
>.|18|TRBD2|TRBJ2-3|TRBV30
TGTGCCTGGAGTGCACTCGGATGGCGGGAGGGTAGCACAGATACGCAGTATTTT
CAWSALGWREGSTDTQYF
>.|15|.|TRBJ2-6|TRBV13
TGTGCCAGCAGCTCCAGAGTCTCTGGGGCCAACGTCCTGACTTTC
CASSSRVSGANVLTF
>.|15|.|TRBJ2-5|TRBV27
TGTGCCAGCAGTTTAAGGGCGGTGGGGCGGGAGACCCAGTACTTC
CASSLRAVGRETQYF
>.|15|.|TRBJ1-5|TRBV19
TGTGCCAGTAGTATAATAGACAGTAGCAATCAGCCCCAGCATTTT
CASSIIDSSNQPQHF
>few|15|.|TRBJ1-2|TRBV28
TGTGCCAGCAGTCTGGTCGGGGCGGGAAACTATGGCTACACCTTC
CASSLVGAGNYGYTF
>once|15|.|TRBJ2-5|TRBV7-2
TGTGCCAGCAGCTTAGGTGGAGGGAACCAAGAGACCCAGTACTTC
CASSLGGGNQETQYF
>once|15|.|TRBJ1-4|TRBV29-1
TGCAGCGCCCGATCAGGAGGAGAGAGGAATGAAAAACTGTTTTTT
CSARSGGERNEKLFF
>.|14|TRBD1|TRBJ1-2|TRBV5-1
TGCGCCAGCAGCTTAGGAGGGACAGTCTATGGCTACACCTTC
CASSLGGTVYGYTF
>.|16|.|TRBJ1-2|TRBV7-6
TGTGCCAGCAGCTTAGTTCCCGACGGAGCTAACTATGGCTACACCTTC
CASSLVPDGANYGYTF
>once|16|.|TRBJ2-1|TRBV4-1
TGCGCCAGCAGCCAAGAAACTGGGAGCACCTACAATGAGCAGTTCTTC
CASSQETGSTYNEQFF
>.|15|.|TRBJ2-3|TRBV7-8
TGTGCCAGCAGCCCGCCGGGACTGCGCACAGATACGCAGTATTTT
CASSPPGLRTDTQYF
>few|18|TRBD2|TRBJ2-1|TRBV4-3
TGCGCCAGCAGCCAAGATTGGGGGCGGGGGGGCCTCTACAATGAGCAGTTCTTC
CASSQDWGRGGLYNEQFF
>.|15|TRBD2|TRBJ2-3|TRBV5-1
TGCGCCAGCAGCTTGACTAGCGAGGGCGCAGATACGCAGTATTTT
CASSLTSEGADTQYF
>.|16|TRBD1|TRBJ1-2|TRBV7-2
TGTGCCAGCAGTAGGAATTCAAGGGGGCTAGACTATGGCTACACCTTC
CASSRNSRGLDYGYTF